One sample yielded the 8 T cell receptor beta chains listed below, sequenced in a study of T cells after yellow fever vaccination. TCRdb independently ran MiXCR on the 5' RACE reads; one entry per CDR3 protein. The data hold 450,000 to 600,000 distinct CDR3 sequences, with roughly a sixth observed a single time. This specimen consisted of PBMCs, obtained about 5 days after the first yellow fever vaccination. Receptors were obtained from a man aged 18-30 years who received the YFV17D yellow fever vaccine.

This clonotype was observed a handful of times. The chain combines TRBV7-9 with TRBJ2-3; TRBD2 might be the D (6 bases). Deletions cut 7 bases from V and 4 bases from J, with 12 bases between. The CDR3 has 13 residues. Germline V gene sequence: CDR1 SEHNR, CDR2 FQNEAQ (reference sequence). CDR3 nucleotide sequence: TGTGCCAGCATCCCGTGGGGGGCAGATACGCAGTATTTT. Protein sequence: CASIPWGADTQYF.

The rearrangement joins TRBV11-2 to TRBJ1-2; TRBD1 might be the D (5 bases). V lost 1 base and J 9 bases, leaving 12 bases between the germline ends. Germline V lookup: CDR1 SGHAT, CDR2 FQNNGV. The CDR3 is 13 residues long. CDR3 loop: CASSLGKGLSYTF. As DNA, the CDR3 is TGTGCCAGCAGCTTAGGAAAGGGACTAAGCTACACCTTC.

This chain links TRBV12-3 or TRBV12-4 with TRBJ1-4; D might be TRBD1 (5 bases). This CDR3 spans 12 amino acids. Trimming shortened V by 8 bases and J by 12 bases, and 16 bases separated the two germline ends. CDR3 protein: CASGSPSGELFF. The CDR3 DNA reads TGTGCCAGCGGGTCTCCGTCGGGGGAACTGTTTTTT.

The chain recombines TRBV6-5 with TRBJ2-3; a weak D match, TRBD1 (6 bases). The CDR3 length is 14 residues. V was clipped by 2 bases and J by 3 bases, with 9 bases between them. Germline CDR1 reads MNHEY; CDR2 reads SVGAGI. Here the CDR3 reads CASSYPTGTDTQYF. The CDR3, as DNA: TGTGCCAGCAGTTACCCCACAGGGACAGATACGCAGTATTTT.

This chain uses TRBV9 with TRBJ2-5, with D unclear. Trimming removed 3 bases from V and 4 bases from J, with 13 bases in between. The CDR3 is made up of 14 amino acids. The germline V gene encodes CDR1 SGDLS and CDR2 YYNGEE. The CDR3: CASSEGSIGETQYF. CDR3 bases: TGTGCCAGCAGCGAAGGGTCGATAGGAGAGACCCAGTACTTC.

The CDR3 protein is CASSRRQGARPDTQYF. The CDR3 DNA reads as TGTGCCAGCAGCCGTAGACAGGGGGCGCGTCCAGATACGCAGTATTTT. The chain joins TRBV6-2 or TRBV6-3 to TRBJ2-3; 10 nucleotides match TRBD1. J lost 4 bases, V lost 6 bases, and 10 bases had no gene match. The CDR3 runs 16 residues. The germline CDR1 and CDR2 sequences are MNHEY and SVGEGT.

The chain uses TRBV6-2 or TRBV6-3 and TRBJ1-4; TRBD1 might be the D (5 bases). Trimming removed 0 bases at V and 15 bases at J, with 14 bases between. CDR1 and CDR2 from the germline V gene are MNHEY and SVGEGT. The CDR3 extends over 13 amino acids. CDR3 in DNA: TGTGCCAGCAGTTACTCCGGGGACCTCGAGGTGTTTTTT. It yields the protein CASSYSGDLEVFF.

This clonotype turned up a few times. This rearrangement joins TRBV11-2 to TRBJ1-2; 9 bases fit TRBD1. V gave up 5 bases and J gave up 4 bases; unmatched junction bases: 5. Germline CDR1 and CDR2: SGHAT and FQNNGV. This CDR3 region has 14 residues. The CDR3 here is CASSRDRAGYGYTF. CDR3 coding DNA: TGTGCCAGCAGCCGGGACAGGGCTGGCTATGGCTACACCTTC.